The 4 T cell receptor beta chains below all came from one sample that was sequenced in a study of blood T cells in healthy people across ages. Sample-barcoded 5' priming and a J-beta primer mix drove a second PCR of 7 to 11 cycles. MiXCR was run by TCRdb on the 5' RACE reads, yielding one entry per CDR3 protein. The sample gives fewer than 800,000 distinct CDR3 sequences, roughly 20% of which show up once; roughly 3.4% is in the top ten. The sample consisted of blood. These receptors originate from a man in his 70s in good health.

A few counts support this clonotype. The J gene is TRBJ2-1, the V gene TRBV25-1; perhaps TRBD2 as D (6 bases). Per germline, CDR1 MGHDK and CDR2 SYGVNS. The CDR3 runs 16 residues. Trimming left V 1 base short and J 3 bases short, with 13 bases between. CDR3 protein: CASSEFGLAYYNEQFF. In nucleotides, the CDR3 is TGTGCCAGCAGTGAATTTGGGCTAGCGTACTACAATGAGCAGTTCTTC. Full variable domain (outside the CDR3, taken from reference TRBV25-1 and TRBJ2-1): EADIYQTPRYLVIGTGKKITLECSQTMGHDKMYWYQQDPGMELHLIHYSYGVNSTEKGDLSSESTVSRIRTEHFPLTLESARPSHTSQYLCASSEFGLAYYNEQFFGPGTRLTVL.

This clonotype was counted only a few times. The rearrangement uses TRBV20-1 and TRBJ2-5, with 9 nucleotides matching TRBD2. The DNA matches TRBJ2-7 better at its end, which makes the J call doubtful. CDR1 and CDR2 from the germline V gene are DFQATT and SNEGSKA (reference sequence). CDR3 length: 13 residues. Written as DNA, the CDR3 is TGCAGTGCAACCGGGACTAGCTTGGGCGAGCAGTACTTC. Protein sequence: CSATGTSLGEQYF.

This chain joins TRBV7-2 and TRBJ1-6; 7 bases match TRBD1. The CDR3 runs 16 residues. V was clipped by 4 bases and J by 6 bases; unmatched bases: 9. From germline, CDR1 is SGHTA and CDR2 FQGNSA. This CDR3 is CASSSKGAGPNSPLHF. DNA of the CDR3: TGTGCCAGCAGCTCCAAGGGGGCAGGGCCTAATTCACCCCTCCACTTT.

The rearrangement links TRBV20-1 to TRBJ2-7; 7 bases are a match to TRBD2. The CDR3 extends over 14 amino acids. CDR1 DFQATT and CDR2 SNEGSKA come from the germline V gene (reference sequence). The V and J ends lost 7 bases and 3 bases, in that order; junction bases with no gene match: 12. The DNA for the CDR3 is TGCAGTGGGGAGACTAGCAACGTCCTCTACGAGCAGTACTTC. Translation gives CSGETSNVLYEQYF.